This record looks at one TCR beta chain sequence and its context. Its antigen is currently unknown. The data are from a study of shared clonotypes between healthy human individuals. Terminally differentiated effector memory CD45RA+ cells were left out of the naive CD8 fraction, which was CD45RO-negative and positively selected for CCR7. Generated by immunoSEQ multiplex PCR, the TCRdb table keeps only in-frame clones and is missing some. The sample contains about 680,000 clones, 92% of which appear only once. The CDR3 loop spans 14 amino acids. Germline CDR1 and CDR2: MNHEY and SMNVEV (reference sequence). The V end was cut by 4 bases, the J end by 5 bases, with 12 bases between. Notes on the study in general: Among donors, the sharing of clonotypes was expected to be influenced by sequencing depth.

Input material: naive CD8+ T cells sorted from blood. The rearrangement joins TRBV27 to TRBJ2-1; D is uncertain. The source of this sequence is a man aged 30 to 45 in good health. The CDR3 DNA is TGTGCCAGCAGTTCGCGACAAAGGGACAATGAGCAGTTCTTC. Translated: CASSSRQRDNEQFF.